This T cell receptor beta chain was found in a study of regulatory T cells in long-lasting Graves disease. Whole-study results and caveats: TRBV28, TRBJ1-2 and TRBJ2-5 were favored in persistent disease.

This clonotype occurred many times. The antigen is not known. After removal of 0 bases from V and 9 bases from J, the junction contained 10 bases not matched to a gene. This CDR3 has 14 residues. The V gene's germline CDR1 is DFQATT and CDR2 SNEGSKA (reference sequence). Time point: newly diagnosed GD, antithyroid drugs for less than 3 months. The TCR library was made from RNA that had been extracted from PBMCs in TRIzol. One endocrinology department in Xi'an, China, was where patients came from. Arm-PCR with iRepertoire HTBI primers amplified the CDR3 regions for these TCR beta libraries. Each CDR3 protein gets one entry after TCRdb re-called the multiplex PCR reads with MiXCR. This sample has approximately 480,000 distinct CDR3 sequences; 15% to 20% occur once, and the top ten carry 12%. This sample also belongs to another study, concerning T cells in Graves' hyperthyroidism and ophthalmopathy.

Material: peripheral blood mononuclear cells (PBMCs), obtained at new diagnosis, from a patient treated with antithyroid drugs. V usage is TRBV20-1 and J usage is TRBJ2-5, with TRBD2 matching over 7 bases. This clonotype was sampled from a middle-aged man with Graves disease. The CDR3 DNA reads TGCAGTGCTAGAGATTGGGGGGGAAAAGGGGCCCAGTACTTC. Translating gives CSARDWGGKGAQYF.